This T cell receptor beta chain was sequenced for a study of preoperative IRX-2 immunotherapy in early breast cancer. V was trimmed by 5 bases and J by 4 bases, leaving 19 bases between them. Germline assignment: CDR1 GTSNPN and CDR2 SVGIG (reference sequence). The CDR3 loop spans 15 amino acids. Here immunoSEQ multiplex PCR was the method, and the copy in TCRdb shows in-frame clones only, minus some. The sample contains 75,000 to 100,000 clones, about nine tenths of which appear only once. Treatment reported: preoperative locoregional IRX-2 cytokine immunotherapy. This phase Ib study tested locoregional IRX-2 cytokine immunotherapy given before surgery.

This receptor was taken from a human donor with breast cancer. Sequencing was performed on tumor tissue, taken after IRX-2 immunotherapy. This rearrangement joins TRBV30 to TRBJ2-3, with TRBD2 as a possible D gene (6 bases). Here the CDR3 DNA reads TGTGCCTGGGGTTTGGGGGGTTTGGACTCAGATACGCAGTATTTT. This translates into CAWGLGGLDSDTQYF.